These 29 T cell receptor beta chains originate from one sample sequenced in a study of regulatory T cells in long-lasting Graves disease. For TCR beta, libraries came from iRepertoire HTBI primers and Arm-PCR of CDR3 regions. Via MiXCR, TCRdb re-called the multiplex PCR reads, giving one row per CDR3 protein. The sample shows about 620,000 distinct CDR3 sequences, roughly 15% of them seen only once. Described time point: newly diagnosed GD, antithyroid drugs for less than 3 months. Following extraction of RNA from PBMCs, that RNA was used to make the TCR library. This sample was also put to use in a study of T cells in Graves' hyperthyroidism and ophthalmopathy.

The sample was peripheral blood mononuclear cells (PBMCs), taken at new diagnosis, from a patient treated with antithyroid drugs. The receptors stem from a woman aged 25 to 39 with Graves disease.

This clonotype was recorded a few times. The gene calls are TRBV7-2 and TRBJ1-3, with no clear D. The CDR3 sequence is 17 residues long. V lost 4 bases and J lost 0, with 16 bases in between. The germline V gene has CDR1 SGHTA and CDR2 FQGNSA. The CDR3 region is CASSSNVLYFSGNTIYF. The DNA for the CDR3 is TGTGCCAGCAGCTCCAACGTACTTTACTTCTCTGGAAACACCATATATTTT.

This clonotype was seen repeatedly, ten times or more. The chain links TRBV28 to TRBJ1-2; D is unclear. This CDR3 has 14 residues. Germline CDR1 MDHEN, CDR2 SYDVKM. V lost 4 bases and J 2 bases, leaving 11 bases between the germline ends. CDR3 loop: CASSSTYRNYGYTF. The CDR3 DNA reads TGTGCCAGCAGTTCAACCTACAGAAACTATGGCTACACCTTC.

A remark on this clonotype: A read error is possible here, since a much larger clone lies one base away. This rearrangement joins TRBV28 to TRBJ2-7; D remains unclear. CDR1 and CDR2 (germline): MDHEN, SYDVKM. The CDR3 length is 12 residues. The CDR3 nucleotides read TGTGCCAGCAGTTCAATGTGGTACGAGCAGTGCTTC. Amino acid sequence: CASSSMWYEQCF.

This clonotype appeared many times. The chain has TRBV28 and TRBJ1-1, with 7 bases that match TRBD1. This CDR3 is 18 amino acids long. With 2 bases clipped from V and 11 bases from J, the junction kept 23 bases outside the gene matches. CDR1 and CDR2 from the germline V gene are MDHEN and SYDVKM. The CDR3 DNA sequence: TGTGCCAGCAGTTTAAAGGCGTCCCGACAGGGATGGATATCAAGGGCTTTCTTT. Its translation: CASSLKASRQGWISRAFF.

This clonotype was detected ten times or more. The chain carries TRBV15 and TRBJ2-7; D is possibly TRBD1 (5 bases). The germline V gene has CDR1 LNHNV and CDR2 YYDKDF (reference sequence). This CDR3 comprises 14 residues. V gave up 0 bases and J gave up 0 bases, with 6 bases separating them. This CDR3 reads CATSRDRGSYEQYF. The CDR3, as DNA: TGTGCCACCAGCAGAGATAGGGGCTCCTACGAGCAGTACTTC.

This clonotype was counted only a few times. The genes are TRBV7-9 and TRBJ2-3; TRBD2 agrees at 10 bases. The junction had 7 bases not matched to a gene; V was cut back by 2 bases and J by 5 bases. Germline lookup yields CDR1 SEHNR and CDR2 FQNEAQ (reference sequence). CDR3 length: 16 amino acids. The CDR3 DNA follows: TGTGCCAGCAGCTTACGGGGGCTAGCGGGAGAAGATACGCAGTATTTT. Amino acid sequence: CASSLRGLAGEDTQYF. Based on the CDR3 plus reference TRBV7-9 and TRBJ2-3, the full variable domain is DTGVSQNPRHKITKRGQNVTFRCDPISEHNRLYWYRQTLGQGPEFLTYFQNEAQLEKSRLLSDRFSAERPKGSFSTLEIQRTEQGDSAMYLCASSLRGLAGEDTQYFGPGTRLTVL.

This clonotype was counted a few times. The rearrangement links TRBV6-1 to TRBJ1-6; no reliable D call. Germline CDR1 reads MNHNS; CDR2 reads SASEGT. CDR3 length equals 17 residues. Trimming took 4 bases from V and 9 from J, leaving 22 bases between them. This chain's CDR3 is CASSGRPTGVELSPLHF. CDR3 DNA sequence: TGTGCCAGCAGTGGGCGACCCACGGGAGTTGAACTTTCACCCCTCCACTTT.

J is TRBJ1-2 and V is TRBV3-1; no clear D gene. The germline V and J ends were trimmed by 1 base and 0 bases, with 6 bases remaining between them. Germline CDR1 and CDR2: LGHDT and YNNKEL (reference sequence). The CDR3 runs 14 residues. CDR3 in amino acids: CASSQGQANYGYTF. The DNA of the CDR3 is TGTGCCAGCAGCCAAGGCCAGGCTAACTATGGCTACACCTTC.

This clonotype was counted between two and nine times. This chain uses TRBV5-1 with TRBJ2-7, with 14 bases aligning to TRBD2. After removal of 4 bases from V and 4 bases from J, the junction contained 16 bases not matched to a gene. There are 19 residues in the CDR3. Looked up from germline, CDR1 is SGHRS and CDR2 is YFSETQ. This CDR3 reads CASSLDKQGLAGALYEQYF. The CDR3 nucleotides are TGCGCCAGCAGCCTAGACAAACAGGGACTAGCGGGAGCCCTGTACGAGCAGTACTTC.

There are many counts of this clonotype. The V gene is TRBV27, the J gene TRBJ2-5; no firm D call. The CDR3 length is 14 residues. Trimming left V 1 base short and J 5 bases short, with 11 bases between. Germline CDR1 is MNHEY and CDR2 is SMNVEV (reference sequence). The DNA for the CDR3 is TGTGCCAGCAGTTTATTTTCCTTTGGGGAGACCCAGTACTTC. Translation: CASSLFSFGETQYF.

The table lists this clonotype with a few counts. The rearrangement uses TRBV7-2 and TRBJ2-7, with 7 bases lining up with TRBD1. The germline V gene has CDR1 SGHTA and CDR2 FQGNSA. V lost 5 bases to trimming and J lost 5 bases; unmatched junction nucleotides: 9. This CDR3 comprises 14 residues. The chain's CDR3 is CASSPRGQSDEQYF. CDR3 DNA: TGTGCCAGCAGCCCGAGGGGGCAATCCGACGAGCAGTACTTC.

Ten or more counts support this clonotype. J is TRBJ2-5 and V is TRBV11-2, with 7 bases lining up with TRBD2. Per germline, CDR1 SGHAT and CDR2 FQNNGV. The CDR3 is 15 residues long. Trimming took 6 bases from V and 7 from J; bases not matched to a gene: 14. CDR3 in amino acids: CASSLAAPPPGTQYF. The CDR3 coding sequence is TGTGCCAGCAGTCTAGCGGCTCCTCCTCCAGGGACCCAGTACTTC.

This clonotype was detected only a few times. Just one base apart from a much larger clone, this may be a read error. This chain links TRBV28 with TRBJ2-7, with 9 bases that match TRBD2. V shed 2 bases and J 9 bases; nucleotides not matched to a gene: 8. CDR3 size: 14 residues. CDR1 is MDHEN, CDR2 SYDVKM, per germline. This CDR3 reads CASSLAGGPWGQYF. The CDR3 DNA reads TGTGCCAGCAGTTTAGCGGGAGGGCCGTGGGGGCAGTACTTC.

J is TRBJ2-3 and V is TRBV6-4; D is unclear. V was cut by 3 bases and J by 0 bases, with 4 bases left in between. Germline CDR1 is MRHNA and CDR2 is SNTAGT. This CDR3 region has 13 residues. CDR3 in DNA: TGTGCCAGCAGTGAATCTAGCACAGATACGCAGTATTTT. The encoded protein is CASSESSTDTQYF.

This sequence joins TRBV5-4 and TRBJ2-3, with a weak D call TRBD1 (5 bases). The V end lost 5 bases, the J end lost 4 bases, and 14 bases lay between the germline ends. This CDR3 spans 14 amino acids. Germline V CDR1 and CDR2: SGHNT, YYREEE (reference sequence). CDR3 loop: CASRMAQGPDTQYF. The CDR3 DNA sequence: TGTGCCAGCAGGATGGCTCAGGGTCCAGATACGCAGTATTTT.

The chain couples TRBV6-1 to TRBJ1-6, with D unclear. Looked up from germline, CDR1 is MNHNS and CDR2 is SASEGT. The CDR3 sequence is 19 residues long. The ends were cut back, 2 bases at V and 4 bases at J, with 21 bases in the middle. The CDR3 bases are TGTGCCAGCAGTGAATTCTCGAGCCTGGCCCCCCTTTATAATTCACCCCTCCACTTT. Residues: CASSEFSSLAPLYNSPLHF.

This clonotype appeared once. The CDR3 protein is CASRSREINGEQFF. The CDR3 bases are TGCGCCAGCAGATCGAGGGAGATAAACGGTGAGCAGTTCTTC. V and J are TRBV5-1 and TRBJ2-1, with TRBD2 as a possible D gene (5 bases). V was cut by 5 bases and J by 9 bases, with 18 bases left in between. The CDR3 loop spans 14 amino acids. The germline gives CDR1 SGHRS, CDR2 YFSETQ.

J is TRBJ2-7 and V is TRBV25-1; a weak D match, TRBD1 (6 bases). The germline CDR1 and CDR2 sequences are MGHDK and SYGVNS. V gave up 4 bases and J gave up 1 base, with 11 bases separating them. The CDR3 length is 14 residues. For the CDR3, the DNA is TGTGCCAGCAGTGTTTTACAGGGATCCTACGAGCAGTACTTC. Protein: CASSVLQGSYEQYF.

This clonotype has at least ten counts. This chain joins TRBV7-2 and TRBJ2-2; D not resolved. Trimming removed 1 base at V and 1 base at J, with 7 bases between. Per the germline V gene, CDR1 is SGHTA and CDR2 is FQGNSA. This CDR3 has 15 residues. CDR3 DNA: TGTGCCAGCAGCTTAGACGGCGGGAACACCGGGGAGCTGTTTTTT. It translates to CASSLDGGNTGELFF.

This chain uses TRBV14 with TRBJ2-1; D is unclear. V lost 4 bases, J lost 0 bases, and 10 bases lay in between. This CDR3 region has 15 residues. Germline CDR1 and CDR2: SGHDN and FVKESK. The DNA of the CDR3 is TGTGCCAGCAGCCGACTGTCCCTCTCCTACAATGAGCAGTTCTTC. It specifies CASSRLSLSYNEQFF.

This clonotype was counted once. A junction boundary mismatches the germline segment, possibly from a read error. The J gene is TRBJ2-7, the V gene TRBV5-1; 12 bases align to TRBD2. The germline V gene has CDR1 SGHRS and CDR2 YFSETQ. The CDR3 covers 18 residues. The CDR3 loop reads CASSLGLASGRAFNEQYF. The DNA of the CDR3 is TGTGCCAGCAGCTTAGGTCTCGCTAGCGGGAGGGCCTTTAACGAGCAGTACTTC. Looking up the rest from reference TRBV5-1 and TRBJ2-7 gives the full variable domain: KAGVTQTPRYLIKTRGQQVTLSCSPISGHRSVSWYQQTPGQGLQFLFEYFSETQRNKGNFPGRFSGRQFSNSRSEMNVSTLELGDSALYLCASSLGLASGRAFNEQYFGPGTRLTVT.

There are a few counts of this clonotype. V and J are TRBV19 and TRBJ1-4, with TRBD1 as a possible D gene (5 bases). V shed 6 bases and J shed 4 bases, with 6 bases lying between them. This CDR3 comprises 12 residues. Germline V gives CDR1 LNHDA, CDR2 SQIVND (reference sequence). The chain's CDR3 is CASRGLNEKLFF. In nucleotides, the CDR3 is TGTGCCAGTAGGGGGCTTAATGAAAAACTGTTTTTT.

The rearrangement joins TRBV29-1 to TRBJ1-4, with D possibly TRBD1 on 6 matching bases. Germline V gene lookup returns CDR1 SQVTM and CDR2 ANQGSEA. This CDR3 contains 14 residues. The V end lost 5 bases, the J end lost 8 bases, and 18 bases lay between the germline ends. CDR3 nucleotide sequence: TGCAGCGTTCTTCGGGACAACCTAGGGGAAAAACTGTTTTTT. This translates into CSVLRDNLGEKLFF.

A few counts support this clonotype. The chain joins TRBV6-1 to TRBJ2-7; D not resolved. CDR1 is MNHNS, CDR2 SASEGT, per germline. Trimming stripped 5 bases from V and 3 bases from J, with 14 bases between. The CDR3 has 14 residues. CDR3 in amino acids: CASSPVRNVYEQYF. The CDR3 region has the DNA TGTGCCAGCAGTCCTGTGAGGAATGTCTACGAGCAGTACTTC.

The rearrangement joins TRBV6-1 to TRBJ1-6; D is undetermined. V was cut by 6 bases and J by 10 bases, with 10 bases left in between. Germline V gene lookup returns CDR1 MNHNS and CDR2 SASEGT. The CDR3 is made up of 12 amino acids. DNA for the CDR3: TGTGCCAGCAGACATCAGAACTCACCCCTCCACTTT. This gives the protein CASRHQNSPLHF.

This clonotype came up many times. This chain connects TRBV12-3 or TRBV12-4 to TRBJ1-2, with D maybe TRBD1 (6 bases). Trimming stripped 8 bases from V and 4 bases from J, with 14 bases between. CDR3 length: 13 residues. This CDR3 reads CASQDSGLYGYTF. The CDR3, as DNA: TGTGCCAGCCAGGACAGCGGACTCTATGGCTACACCTTC.

This chain links TRBV9 with TRBJ2-3; TRBD2 aligns across 7 bases. CDR1 is SGDLS and CDR2 is YYNGEE in the germline V gene. The CDR3 has 16 residues. Trimming took 0 bases from V and 0 from J; bases not matched to a gene: 4. The CDR3 sequence: CASSVALAASTDTQYF. CDR3 sequence (DNA): TGTGCCAGCAGCGTAGCGCTAGCGGCTAGCACAGATACGCAGTATTTT.

This clonotype was counted at least ten times. The chain employs TRBV2 and TRBJ1-1; perhaps TRBD1 as D (6 bases). The length of the CDR3 is 12 residues. Germline values: CDR1 SNHLY, CDR2 FYNNEI. Trimming took 6 bases from V and 7 from J, leaving 12 bases between them. CDR3: CASRTDRSEAFF. CDR3 nucleotide sequence: TGTGCCAGCAGAACGGACAGAAGTGAAGCTTTCTTT.

This clonotype turned up a few times. The chain is built from TRBV6-2 or TRBV6-3 and TRBJ2-2, with 9 bases identical to TRBD1. V lost 5 bases, J lost 3 bases, and 7 bases stayed unmatched. The CDR3 covers 16 residues. Germline values: CDR1 MNHEY, CDR2 SVGEGT. The CDR3 bases are TGTGCCAGCAGTCCGACAGGGGGAGAGTACACCGGGGAGCTGTTTTTT. Translated: CASSPTGGEYTGELFF.